This TCR beta chain was found in a study of T cell changes during pregnancy in multiple sclerosis. The protocol was immunoSEQ multiplex PCR, while the TCRdb copy is restricted to in-frame clones and leaves out a portion. The sample lists about 99,000 clones, approximately 93% occurring once. The length of the CDR3 is 14 residues. Germline V gene sequence: CDR1 SGHAT, CDR2 FQDESV (reference sequence). V was clipped by 5 bases and J by 2 bases, with 13 bases between them. Sequences were derived from peripheral blood, sampled after pregnancy. V gene TRBV11-1 combines with J gene TRBJ2-7; D is perhaps TRBD2 (6 bases). This sequence originates from a female donor with multiple sclerosis, enrolled in a pregnancy study. Here the CDR3 DNA reads TGTGCCAGCAGCCCCCGGGCGGGACCCTACGAGCAGTACTTC. Translated, it gives CASSPRAGPYEQYF.